Sequencing of this T cell receptor beta chain was carried out in a study of Ad26.COV2.S vaccination and SARS-CoV-2 variants. Losses at the gene ends were 4 bases for V and 1 base for J; bases not matched to a gene: 8. CDR1 SGHNT and CDR2 YYREEE come from the germline V gene (reference sequence). This CDR3 comprises 16 residues. Study conclusions and caveats: Using TCR breadth and depth analyses may have led to underestimated total T cell responses.

Notes on this clone: Its specificity is not known.

Measured with immunoSEQ multiplex PCR; TCRdb has only the in-frame clones, and not every one. Altogether about 350,000 clones are present, just over 90% being singletons, with the ten largest covering roughly 3.9%. This sequence originates from a human donor who had recovered from COVID-19. The sequencing here drew on peripheral blood, taken after recovery from COVID-19. This chain uses TRBV5-4 with TRBJ2-3; 8 nucleotides match TRBD2. The CDR3 reads CASSERGPGRTDTQYF. The CDR3 nucleotides are TGTGCCAGCAGCGAGCGGGGGCCCGGGCGCACAGATACGCAGTATTTT.